Listed here is a single T cell receptor (beta chain). Its target is not known. Trimming stripped 7 bases from V and 1 base from J, with 13 bases between. The CDR3 covers 14 residues. Germline CDR1 and CDR2: LNHDA and SQIVND (reference sequence). Researchers ran the PCR with 60 Vbeta and 13 Jbeta primers. Data came from immunoSEQ multiplex PCR; TCRdb stores just in-frame clones and leaves some out. Here the sample spans about 130,000 clones, 82% being singletons. The entry originates in a study of cytomegalovirus exposure and HLA in healthy donors. Whole-study results and caveats: In a later analysis, TCR beta V- and J-gene trimming showed a link to a missense DCLRE1C variant.

While unrecorded immune exposures were likely, the donors were nominally healthy when sampled. Sequences were obtained from PBMCs. This sequence originates from a male donor in good health and CMV-seropositive. V gene TRBV19 combines with J gene TRBJ2-5; a possible D gene is TRBD2 (5 bases). The DNA of the CDR3 is TGTGCCAGTAAAATAACGGGGTCCCAAGAGACCCAGTACTTC. This sequence encodes CASKITGSQETQYF.